A selection of T cell receptor beta chains follows, all from one sample in a study of technical replicates of blood from several donors. Using immunoSEQ multiplex PCR, the repertoire was profiled, and TCRdb retains in-frame clones only, with some absent. This table holds around 86,000 clones, 96% found once. The sequenced sample was T cells isolated from PBMCs. The receptors come from a human donor in good health. Both conserved end residues are part of each CDR3. A D gene is named only where the DNA matches it firmly. Size is stated for part of the rows, as once, few or many counts, or as a class when the clone is expanded.

V gene: TRBV5-5
clone size: .
J gene: TRBJ2-3
D gene: .
CDR3 DNA: TGTGCCAGCAGCTTGGTAGGGGAAGGGGATACGCAGTATTTT
CDR3 protein: CASSLVGEGDTQYF

V gene: TRBV19
clone size: .
J gene: TRBJ1-1
D gene: .
CDR3 DNA: TGTGCCACAAAACGGGGGAAGGACACTGAAGCTTTCTTT
CDR3 protein: CATKRGKDTEAFF

V gene: TRBV5-1
clone size: once
J gene: TRBJ2-7
D gene: TRBD2
CDR3 DNA: TGCGCCAGCAGCTTGTCATCTAGCGGGGGGGCTGGGACCTACGAGCAGTACTTC
CDR3 protein: CASSLSSSGGAGTYEQYF

V gene: TRBV4-2
clone size: .
J gene: TRBJ1-2
D gene: TRBD1
CDR3 DNA: TGTGCCAGCAGCCAGACAGGGGCCAATAACTATGGCTACACCTTC
CDR3 protein: CASSQTGANNYGYTF

V gene: TRBV18
clone size: .
J gene: TRBJ1-4
D gene: TRBD1
CDR3 DNA: TGTGCCAGCTCACCAGAAGGACAGGTAATTTGCCATCGGACTAATGAAAAACTGTTTTTT
CDR3 protein: CASSPEGQVICHRTNEKLFF

V gene: TRBV10-2
clone size: .
J gene: TRBJ2-1
D gene: .
CDR3 DNA: TGCGCCAGTGGAGACCTTACAAGAGAGCAGTTCTTC
CDR3 protein: CASGDLTREQFF

V gene: TRBV7-6
clone size: .
J gene: TRBJ1-1
D gene: .
CDR3 DNA: TGTGCCAGCAGCTTAGGCCCGGAGGTGAACACTGAAGCTTTCTTT
CDR3 protein: CASSLGPEVNTEAFF

V gene: TRBV5-1
clone size: .
J gene: TRBJ2-3
D gene: TRBD2
CDR3 DNA: TGCGCCAGCAGCTTGGGCAGCGGGGGCCACACAGATACGCAGTATTTT
CDR3 protein: CASSLGSGGHTDTQYF

V gene: TRBV4-1
clone size: once
J gene: TRBJ2-5
D gene: TRBD1
CDR3 DNA: TGCGCCACCTCCAATTCAGGGGGAAGTCGAGAGACCCAGTACTTC
CDR3 protein: CATSNSGGSRETQYF

V gene: TRBV10-1
clone size: .
J gene: TRBJ2-6
D gene: .
CDR3 DNA: TGCGCCAGCAGCCTATCTGGGGCCAACGTCCTGACTTTC
CDR3 protein: CASSLSGANVLTF

V gene: TRBV28
clone size: .
J gene: TRBJ2-7
D gene: .
CDR3 DNA: TGTGCCAGCAGTCAATGGAGGCACTACGAGCAGTACTTC
CDR3 protein: CASSQWRHYEQYF

V gene: TRBV11-3
clone size: .
J gene: TRBJ2-3
D gene: TRBD2
CDR3 DNA: TGTGCCAGCAGTCCACTAGCGGGGGCCACAGATACGCAGTATTTT
CDR3 protein: CASSPLAGATDTQYF

V gene: TRBV5-1
clone size: .
J gene: TRBJ2-5
D gene: TRBD2
CDR3 DNA: TGCGCCAGCAGCTTTCTAGCGGGTTACCAAGAGACCCAGTACTTC
CDR3 protein: CASSFLAGYQETQYF

V gene: TRBV5-4
clone size: .
J gene: TRBJ2-3
D gene: TRBD2
CDR3 DNA: TGTGCCAGCAGCACTTCGGAGGTAGCGGGATCTACGCAGTATTTT
CDR3 protein: CASSTSEVAGSTQYF

V gene: TRBV7-9
clone size: once
J gene: TRBJ1-1
D gene: .
CDR3 DNA: TGTGCCAGCAGCCCACCCCCCGGGGGCACTGAAGCTTTCTTT
CDR3 protein: CASSPPPGGTEAFF

V gene: TRBV4-1
clone size: once
J gene: TRBJ1-1
D gene: .
CDR3 DNA: TGCGCCAGCAGCCAAGCCCAGGGGATTGAAGCTTTCTTT
CDR3 protein: CASSQAQGIEAFF

V gene: TRBV4-2
clone size: .
J gene: TRBJ1-1
D gene: TRBD1
CDR3 DNA: TGTGCCAGCAGCCAAGATCCAGGGGGTTACACTGAAGCTTTCTTT
CDR3 protein: CASSQDPGGYTEAFF

V gene: TRBV6-5
clone size: .
J gene: TRBJ1-1
D gene: TRBD1
CDR3 DNA: TGTGCCAGCAGCCGCCCAGGACAGGGGACTGAAGCTTTCTTT
CDR3 protein: CASSRPGQGTEAFF

V gene: TRBV5-4
clone size: .
J gene: TRBJ1-4
D gene: TRBD1
CDR3 DNA: TGTGCCAGCAGGGGGGACAGACTTAATGAAAAACTGTTTTTT
CDR3 protein: CASRGDRLNEKLFF

V gene: TRBV5-1
clone size: .
J gene: TRBJ1-5
D gene: TRBD1
CDR3 DNA: TGCGCCAGCAGCTTGGGCCCGGGACAGGGTAATCAGCCCCAGCATTTT
CDR3 protein: CASSLGPGQGNQPQHF

V gene: TRBV5-6
clone size: .
J gene: TRBJ2-1
D gene: TRBD2
CDR3 DNA: TGTGCCAGCAGAGATATGACTAGCGGGACCTACAATGAGCAGTTCTTC
CDR3 protein: CASRDMTSGTYNEQFF

V gene: TRBV11-2
clone size: .
J gene: TRBJ2-5
D gene: TRBD1
CDR3 DNA: TGTGCCAGCAGCTTAGACTTCTGGGGACAGCGGGAGACCCAGTACTTC
CDR3 protein: CASSLDFWGQRETQYF

V gene: TRBV9
clone size: .
J gene: TRBJ1-3
D gene: .
CDR3 DNA: TGTGCCAGCAGCCCCTCGTTCTCTGGAAACACCATATATTTT
CDR3 protein: CASSPSFSGNTIYF

V gene: TRBV5-4
clone size: .
J gene: TRBJ2-5
D gene: TRBD1
CDR3 DNA: TGTGCCAGCAGCTTGGGGAACACAGGGGCGGAGACCCAGTACTTC
CDR3 protein: CASSLGNTGAETQYF